This TCR beta chain stems from a study of T-cell reconstitution after alpha-beta-depleted transplantation in children. Study-level results: As was reported, about two months after transplant, alpha-beta T cells came from several hundred expanded graft clones. When one year had passed after transplant, most T-cell counts and diversity came from newly produced T cells. There were some patients whose high TCRbeta diversity at day 60 came from surviving recipient T cells and thymic progenitors.

Worth noting for this clonotype: What it binds is not known.

It was with unique molecular identifiers that the TCRbeta library was prepared. TCRdb reprocessed the PCR reads via MiXCR and lists one record per CDR3 protein. The top ten clones hold about 0.77% of a sample with around 700,000 distinct CDR3 sequences, roughly 14% of them seen once. The CDR3 has 15 amino acids. Germline V CDR1 and CDR2: MGHDK, SYGVNS. The V end was cut by 4 bases, the J end by 8 bases, with 17 bases between. This TCR derives from a girl aged 2 to 9 with congenital amegakaryocytic thrombocytopenia, due to receive a stem cell transplant. This specimen consisted of PBMCs, obtained before TCRalphabeta/CD19-depleted stem cell transplant. The rearrangement uses TRBV25-1 and TRBJ2-2, with D maybe TRBD1 (5 bases). The CDR3 loop reads CASSGQGVYQGELFF. In DNA, the CDR3 is TGTGCCAGCAGTGGTCAGGGTGTCTACCAAGGGGAGCTGTTTTTT.